This TCR beta chain comes out of a study of early T cells in non-severe SARS-CoV-2 infection. Study summary: Bulk RNA from unsorted whole blood was sequenced; chains were unpaired. General study findings and limits: Private and CD4 specificities were missed by VDJdb matching, skewed to anti-spike CD8.

J was trimmed by 3 bases and V by 7 bases; bases with no gene match: 14. This CDR3 comprises 17 residues. In germline, CDR1 is MNHEY, CDR2 SVGEGT. Tagging with unique molecular identifiers was applied to individual cDNA molecules. TCRdb redid the calling of the 5' RACE reads with MiXCR, one entry per CDR3 protein. The sample has roughly 99,000 distinct CDR3 sequences, more than 9.5% seen once; the top ten hold roughly 8%. In its sample, this clonotype was seen many times. Its cognate antigen is unknown. This sequence originates from an adult who was a healthcare worker with PCR-confirmed SARS-CoV-2 infection or an uninfected control (not recorded which). Source material: whole blood. This rearrangement joins TRBV6-2 or TRBV6-3 to TRBJ2-7; 11 bases fit TRBD2. The CDR3 coding sequence is TGTGCCAGCACCTCTATCCGACTAGCGGGAACAATCTACGAGCAGTACTTC. This translates into CASTSIRLAGTIYEQYF.